A selection of T cell receptor beta chains follows, all from one sample in a study of blood T cell repertoires in COVID-19. Produced via immunoSEQ multiplex PCR; TCRdb's table is partial and in-frame only. The sample holds about 240,000 clones; around 87% are singletons and the top ten take around 7.2%. Material for sequencing was peripheral blood. Receptor source: a man in his 60s who had recovered from COVID-19. CDR3s include the opening cysteine and the closing phenylalanine or tryptophan. D genes are given only for firm matches. Clone size is shown for a subset of rows, as once, few, many or a class of expanded clone.

-	TRBV7-2	-	TRBJ1-1	CASRPGGSTEAFF	TGTGCCAGCAGGCCCGGGGGAAGCACTGAAGCTTTCTTT
-	TRBV18	-	TRBJ2-5	CASSPQGGHQFQETQYF	TGTGCCAGCTCACCGCAGGGGGGACACCAATTCCAAGAGACCCAGTACTTC
-	TRBV11-2	-	TRBJ2-7	CASSLRRGTDSYEQYF	TGTGCCAGCAGCTTACGCCGGGGGACAGACTCCTACGAGCAGTACTTC
-	TRBV6-4	-	TRBJ1-6	CASSQTRNSPLHF	TGTGCCAGCAGTCAGACACGTAATTCACCCCTCCACTTT
-	TRBV5-1	TRBD1	TRBJ1-3	CASSPKQGAYGNTIYF	TGCGCCAGCAGCCCAAAACAGGGGGCGTATGGAAACACCATATATTTT
-	TRBV20-1	TRBD2	TRBJ2-7	CSAGGTSLLGEQYF	TGCAGTGCTGGTGGGACTAGCTTATTAGGGGAGCAGTACTTC
few	TRBV5-1	-	TRBJ2-2	CASSLGPNYSGELFF	TGCGCCAGCAGCTTGGGGCCAAACTATTCCGGGGAGCTGTTTTTT
many	TRBV30	-	TRBJ1-2	CALTGGGGYTF	TGTGCCCTAACGGGGGGAGGTGGCTACACCTTC
-	TRBV19	-	TRBJ2-6	CASSAHRAGANVLTF	TGTGCCAGTAGTGCCCACAGGGCTGGGGCCAACGTCCTGACTTTC
-	TRBV2	TRBD1	TRBJ1-5	CASTITTGFAQPQHF	TGTGCCAGCACCATAACGACAGGGTTTGCTCAGCCCCAGCATTTT
-	TRBV6-1	TRBD2	TRBJ2-7	CASSSTSGASYEQYF	TGTGCCAGCAGTTCGACTAGCGGGGCCTCCTACGAGCAGTACTTC
once	TRBV12-5	-	TRBJ1-2	CASGLVPLPTLWMHGYTF	TGTGCTAGTGGTTTGGTACCCCTTCCGACACTTTGGATGCACGGCTACACCTTC
-	TRBV5-1	-	TRBJ1-5	CASSLAGGEGQPQHF	TGCGCCAGCAGCTTGGCCGGGGGAGAGGGTCAGCCCCAGCATTTT
-	TRBV18	-	TRBJ2-7	CASSPGQILAYEQYF	TGTGCCAGCTCACCAGGACAGATCTTAGCCTACGAGCAGTACTTC
-	TRBV7-2	-	TRBJ1-5	CASSLSGTRMNQPQHF	TGTGCCAGCAGCTTATCCGGGACACGGATGAATCAGCCCCAGCATTTT
many	TRBV30	-	TRBJ1-6	CAWSAINRAKGSPLHF	TGTGCCTGGAGTGCGATTAACAGGGCTAAAGGTTCACCCCTCCACTTT
-	TRBV19	-	TRBJ2-3	CASSMLGARTDTQYF	TGTGCCAGTAGTATGTTAGGGGCTCGCACAGATACGCAGTATTTT
-	TRBV25-1	-	TRBJ1-4	CASRGSGGNEKLFF	TGTGCCAGCAGGGGGTCGGGGGGGAATGAAAAACTGTTTTTT
-	TRBV9	-	TRBJ2-3	CASSAGRQFTDTQYF	TGTGCCAGCAGCGCCGGTCGACAGTTCACAGATACGCAGTATTTT
-	TRBV9	-	TRBJ2-5	CASSGAGETQYF	TGTGCCAGCTCCGGAGCGGGAGAGACCCAGTACTTC
-	TRBV7-9	TRBD1	TRBJ1-1	CASSGRDRGRAVNTEAFF	TGTGCCAGCAGCGGTCGGGACAGGGGGCGAGCCGTGAACACTGAAGCTTTCTTT
-	TRBV10-2	-	TRBJ2-2	CASSGRQANTGELFF	TGCGCCAGCAGTGGTCGGCAGGCAAACACCGGGGAGCTGTTTTTT
once	TRBV30	TRBD2	TRBJ2-4	CAWSEGTSGSKNIQYF	TGTGCCTGGAGTGAGGGGACTAGCGGATCCAAAAACATTCAGTACTTC
-	TRBV25-1	TRBD2	TRBJ2-5	CASSLAGNQETQYF	TGTGCCAGCAGTCTAGCGGGGAACCAAGAGACCCAGTACTTC
few	TRBV7-6	TRBD1	TRBJ1-2	CASSLGQSYGYTF	TGTGCCAGCAGCTTGGGACAGTCCTATGGCTACACCTTC
once	TRBV19	-	TRBJ1-6	CASSIGGGNNSPLHF	TGTGCCAGTAGTATAGGGGGGGGTAACAATTCACCCCTCCACTTT
once	TRBV2	TRBD1	TRBJ2-3	CASTRDSHTQYF	TGTGCCAGCACCCGGGACAGCCATACGCAGTATTTT
-	TRBV14	TRBD2	TRBJ2-1	CASSTPSGGGRTNEQFF	TGTGCCAGCAGCACACCTAGCGGGGGGGGTCGAACCAATGAGCAGTTCTTC
-	TRBV5-1	TRBD1	TRBJ2-7	CASSLAPAGGEQYF	TGCGCCAGCAGCTTGGCCCCTGCAGGGGGCGAGCAGTACTTC
-	TRBV28	-	TRBJ1-2	CASSLGTGYYGYTF	-
-	TRBV18	-	TRBJ1-3	CASSPVMTPSSGNTIYF	TGTGCCAGCTCACCAGTTATGACACCGAGCTCTGGAAACACCATATATTTT
-	TRBV12-5	-	TRBJ1-1	CASGLEGRSEAFF	TGTGCTAGTGGTTTGGAGGGGCGTTCGGAAGCTTTCTTT
-	TRBV5-4	-	TRBJ1-2	CASSLDSTYGYTF	TGTGCCAGCAGCTTGGACAGTACGTATGGCTACACCTTC
once	TRBV7-8	TRBD1	TRBJ1-6	CASSSGGQNNSPLHF	TGTGCCAGCAGCTCCGGGGGACAGAATAATTCACCCCTCCACTTT
-	TRBV6-1	TRBD1	TRBJ1-2	CASSELDRGYGYTF	TGTGCCAGCAGTGAACTAGACAGGGGGTATGGCTACACCTTC
-	TRBV5-4	-	TRBJ2-1	CASSLAGQGNEQFF	TGTGCCAGCAGCTTGGCCGGGCAGGGAAATGAGCAGTTCTTC
-	TRBV5-1	-	TRBJ2-1	CASSLDISSYNEQFF	TGCGCCAGCAGCTTGGACATTTCATCCTACAATGAGCAGTTCTTC
-	TRBV24-1	-	TRBJ2-5	CATSGVRGSLQETQYF	TGTGCCACCAGTGGAGTCCGGGGTTCTCTCCAAGAGACCCAGTACTTC
-	TRBV12-3/TRBV12-4	-	TRBJ1-6	CASSSSDNSPLHF	TGTGCCAGCAGTAGCAGCGATAATTCACCCCTCCACTTT
-	TRBV14	TRBD1	TRBJ1-1	CASSREWDRGEAFF	TGTGCCAGCAGCCGTGAGTGGGACAGGGGGGAAGCTTTCTTT
-	TRBV9	-	TRBJ2-6	CASSPGRVYPGANVLTF	TGTGCCAGCAGCCCTGGCAGGGTATACCCTGGGGCCAACGTCCTGACTTTC
-	TRBV19	TRBD2	TRBJ2-2	CASSLRGLAGELFF	TGTGCCAGTTCTCTGCGGGGGTTGGCCGGGGAGCTGTTTTTT
-	TRBV5-1	TRBD2	TRBJ2-5	CASSLGLAGGRGETQYF	TGCGCCAGCAGCTTGGGACTAGCGGGGGGAAGGGGAGAGACCCAGTACTTC
-	TRBV6-5	-	TRBJ1-3	CASSYKTGSGNTIYF	TGTGCCAGCAGTTACAAGACAGGCTCTGGAAACACCATATATTTT
few	TRBV23-1	-	TRBJ1-5	CASSLRDQPQHF	TGCGCCAGCTCGCTCCGGGATCAGCCCCAGCATTTT
-	TRBV5-4	TRBD1	TRBJ1-4	CASSLKSGTGREKLFF	TGTGCCAGCAGCTTGAAGTCCGGGACAGGGAGGGAAAAACTGTTTTTT
-	TRBV5-1	-	TRBJ1-2	CASSPGLLANYGYTF	TGCGCCAGCAGCCCAGGTCTTCTCGCGAACTATGGCTACACCTTC
few	TRBV9	-	TRBJ2-2	CASSQGALVPGELFF	TGTGCCAGCAGCCAAGGGGCGTTGGTCCCCGGGGAGCTGTTTTTT
-	TRBV18	-	TRBJ1-2	CASSPRDRELLYGYTF	TGTGCCAGCTCACCCAGAGACAGAGAACTACTCTATGGCTACACCTTC
-	TRBV4-1	TRBD1	TRBJ2-7	CASSQYLLQGAPYEQYF	TGCGCCAGCAGCCAATACCTCCTCCAGGGGGCGCCTTACGAGCAGTACTTC
-	TRBV5-1	TRBD1	TRBJ1-1	CASSSGGAGNTEAFF	TGCGCCAGCAGCTCAGGGGGCGCGGGGAACACTGAAGCTTTCTTT
-	TRBV5-1	-	TRBJ2-5	CASSLLEGAETQYF	TGCGCCAGCAGCTTGTTGGAGGGGGCAGAGACCCAGTACTTC
-	TRBV29-1	-	TRBJ2-3	CSVEYGRRGGTDTQYF	TGCAGCGTTGAATATGGGCGCAGGGGAGGCACAGATACGCAGTATTTT
-	TRBV5-1	-	TRBJ1-3	CASSLAQSTSGNTIYF	TGCGCCAGCAGCTTGGCACAGTCAACCTCTGGAAACACCATATATTTT
-	TRBV19	-	TRBJ2-6	CASSYRASGANVLTF	TGTGCCAGTAGTTACAGGGCTTCTGGGGCCAACGTCCTGACTTTC
-	TRBV5-1	TRBD1	TRBJ1-4	CASSPGQGNYNEKLFF	TGCGCCAGCAGCCCGGGACAGGGAAATTACAATGAAAAACTGTTTTTT
-	TRBV6-1	-	TRBJ2-1	CASSEGRGGRGEQFF	TGTGCCAGCAGTGAAGGGAGGGGGGGGCGCGGTGAGCAGTTCTTC
-	TRBV24-1	-	TRBJ1-6	CATSRGLTRNSPLHF	TGTGCCACCAGTCGAGGGCTCACTCGAAATTCACCCCTCCACTTT
-	TRBV5-1	TRBD1	TRBJ1-2	CASSLTDRGFGGYTF	TGCGCCAGCAGCTTGACCGACAGGGGATTTGGTGGCTACACCTTC
-	TRBV6-5	-	TRBJ1-2	CASTPRHTIYGYTF	TGTGCCAGCACCCCAAGACACACCATCTATGGCTACACCTTC